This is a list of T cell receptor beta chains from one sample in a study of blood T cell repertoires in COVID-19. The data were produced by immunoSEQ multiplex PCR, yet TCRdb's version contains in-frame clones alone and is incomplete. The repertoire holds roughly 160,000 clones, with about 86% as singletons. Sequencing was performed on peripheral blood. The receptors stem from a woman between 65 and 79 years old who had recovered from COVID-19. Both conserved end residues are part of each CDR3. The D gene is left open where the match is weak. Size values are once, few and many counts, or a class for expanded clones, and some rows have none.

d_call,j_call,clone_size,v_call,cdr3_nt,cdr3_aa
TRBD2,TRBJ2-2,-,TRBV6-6,TGTGCCAGCAGTCCCCGACTAGCGGCGAAACCGAACACCGGGGAGCTGTTTTTT,CASSPRLAAKPNTGELFF
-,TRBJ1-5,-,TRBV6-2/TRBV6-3,TGTGCCAGCAGCCCCCCCTGGGGGCGGCGTCAGCCCCAGCATTTT,CASSPPWGRRQPQHF
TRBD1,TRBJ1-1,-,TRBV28,TGTGCCAGCAGTTTTGAGACAGGGGGGAACACTGAAGCTTTCTTT,CASSFETGGNTEAFF
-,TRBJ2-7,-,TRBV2,TGTGCCAGCAGTGAGGGGGGCGAGCAGTACTTC,CASSEGGEQYF
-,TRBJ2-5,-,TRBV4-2,TGTGCCAGCAGCCAAGTCTCTGGGCAGGAAGAGACCCAGTACTTC,CASSQVSGQEETQYF
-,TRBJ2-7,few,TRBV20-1,TGCAGTGCTAGTGGTGAGCGGAGCTCCTACGAGCAGTACTTC,CSASGERSSYEQYF
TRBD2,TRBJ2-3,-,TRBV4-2,TGTGCCAGCAGCCAAGATAAGCTAGCGGGGGGACACACAGATACGCAGTATTTT,CASSQDKLAGGHTDTQYF
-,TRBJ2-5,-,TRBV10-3,TGTGCCATCAGTGGGGATCGGGGGGAGACCCAGTACTTC,CAISGDRGETQYF
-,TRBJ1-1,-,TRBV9,TGTGCCAGCAGCGTAGCAAGGGGGGGTGTGAACACTGAAGCTTTCTTT,CASSVARGGVNTEAFF
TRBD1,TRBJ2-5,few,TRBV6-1,TGTGCCAGCAGCAACAGGGGGCGCGTAGAGACCCAGTACTTC,CASSNRGRVETQYF
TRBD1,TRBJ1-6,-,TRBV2,TGTGCCAGCAGCGCGGGACAGGGGCGAAATAATTCACCCCTCCACTTT,CASSAGQGRNNSPLHF
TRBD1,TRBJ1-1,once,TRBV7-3,TGTGCCAGCAGCTCCACAGGGGGGAGGAACACTGAAGCTTTCTTT,CASSSTGGRNTEAFF
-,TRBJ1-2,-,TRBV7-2,TGTGCCAGCAGCCCCGCGGCACCCGGGGGCTACACCTTC,CASSPAAPGGYTF
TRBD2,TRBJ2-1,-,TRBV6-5,TGTGCCAGCAGCCCGCGGGGGAGCTCCTACAATGAGCAGTTCTTC,CASSPRGSSYNEQFF
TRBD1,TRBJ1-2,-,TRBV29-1,TGCAGCGCCGCCAGGGGGGTTAACTATGGCTACACCTTC,CSAARGVNYGYTF
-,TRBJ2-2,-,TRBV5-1,TGCGCCAGCAGCTTGGGGGCCAGGGTGGCCACCGGGGAGCTGTTTTTT,CASSLGARVATGELFF
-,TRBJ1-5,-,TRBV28,TGTGCCAGCAGTTTATACCGCGATCAGCCCCAGCATTTT,CASSLYRDQPQHF
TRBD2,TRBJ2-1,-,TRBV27,TGTGCCAGCAGTCCCGGGACTAGCGGAACCTACAATGAGCAGTTCTTC,CASSPGTSGTYNEQFF
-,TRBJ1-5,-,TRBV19,TGTGCCAGTGACCTCAGGGGCCGGGGCAATCAGCCCCAGCATTTT,CASDLRGRGNQPQHF
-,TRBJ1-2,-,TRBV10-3,TGTGCCATCAGTGAGTCGACTGGAGGCTACACCTTC,CAISESTGGYTF
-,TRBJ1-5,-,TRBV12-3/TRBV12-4,TGTGCCAGCCTGGGGAGCTGGGGACAGCCCCAGCATTTT,CASLGSWGQPQHF
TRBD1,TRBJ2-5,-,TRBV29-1,TGCAGCGTTGAAGGGCGCAGGGGGCTAGGTCGAGAGACCCAGTACTTC,CSVEGRRGLGRETQYF
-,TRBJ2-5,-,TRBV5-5,TGTGCCAGCAGCTGGGGTGGGTGGTTGGCGGGAACCCAAGAGACCCAGTACTTC,CASSWGGWLAGTQETQYF
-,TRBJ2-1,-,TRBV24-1,TGTGCCACCTTGGGTGGGAGTTACAATGAGCAGTTCTTC,CATLGGSYNEQFF
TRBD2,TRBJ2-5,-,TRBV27,TGTGCCAGCAGCCCCGGGGTAGCGGGAGTGGAGACCCAGTACTTC,CASSPGVAGVETQYF
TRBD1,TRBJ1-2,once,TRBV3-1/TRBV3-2,TGTGCCAGCAGACTAACAGGGGGCCTCTTTGGCTACACCTTC,CASRLTGGLFGYTF
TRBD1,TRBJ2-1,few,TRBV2,TGTGCCAGCAGCGACCAGGGACAGGGTCAGTTCTTC,CASSDQGQGQFF
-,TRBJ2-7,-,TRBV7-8,TGTGCCAGCAGCCTCGCGGGACCGACCTACGAGCAGTACTTC,CASSLAGPTYEQYF
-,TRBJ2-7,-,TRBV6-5,TGTGCCAGCAGCCTACTAGCTGGATACGAGCAGTACTTC,CASSLLAGYEQYF
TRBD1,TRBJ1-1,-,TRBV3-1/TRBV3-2,TGTGCCAGCAGCCAACGGGGGACAGGGTCGGTTGAAGCTTTCTTT,CASSQRGTGSVEAFF
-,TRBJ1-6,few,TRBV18,TGTGCCAGCTCACCCCAGGGCTCCTATAATTCACCCCTCCACTTT,CASSPQGSYNSPLHF
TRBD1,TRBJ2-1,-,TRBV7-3,TGTGCCAGCAGCCCCGACAGGGATCGGAATGAGCAGTTCTTC,CASSPDRDRNEQFF
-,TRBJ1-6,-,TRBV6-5,TGTGCCAGCAGTATCCTCCCGGGGGATAATTCACCCCTCCACTTT,CASSILPGDNSPLHF
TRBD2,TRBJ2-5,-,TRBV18,TGTGCCAGCTCACCTGGTTTAGCGGGGGGCTGGTGGCAAGAGACCCAGTACTTC,CASSPGLAGGWWQETQYF
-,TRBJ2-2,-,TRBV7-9,TGTGCCAGCAGCTTCTCAGGGGTTACCGGGGAGCTGTTTTTT,CASSFSGVTGELFF
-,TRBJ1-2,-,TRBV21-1,TGTGCCAGCAGCAAAGGAGGACGGGACAGCCCCTATGGCTACACCTTC,CASSKGGRDSPYGYTF
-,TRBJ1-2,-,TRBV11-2,TGTGCCAGCAGCTTAGGGGTCAGGGTCTATGGCTACACCTTC,CASSLGVRVYGYTF
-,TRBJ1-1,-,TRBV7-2,TGTGCCAGCAGCCTGCGAAGGAACACTGAAGCTTTCTTT,CASSLRRNTEAFF
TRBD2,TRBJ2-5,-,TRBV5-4,TGTGCCAGCAGGTCGACCGGGACTAGGGGGGAGACCCAGTACTTC,CASRSTGTRGETQYF
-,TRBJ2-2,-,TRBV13,TGTGCCAGCAGCCCTCTGTACACCGGGGAGCTGTTTTTT,CASSPLYTGELFF
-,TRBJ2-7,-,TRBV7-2,TGTGCCAGCAGCTTAGCCTTCACAGGGTTCGAGCAGTACTTC,CASSLAFTGFEQYF
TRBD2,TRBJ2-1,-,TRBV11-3,TGTGCCAGCACAGCGGGGGGAGGCGGTGAGCAGTTCTTC,CASTAGGGGEQFF
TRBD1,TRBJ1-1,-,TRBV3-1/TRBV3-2,TGTGCCAGCAGCCAAGGGACAGGGCTGGCCCTGGAAGCTTTCTTT,CASSQGTGLALEAFF
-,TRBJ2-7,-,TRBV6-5,TGTGCCAGCAGCCCCGGGACACCTTCCGCCTACGAGCAGTACTTC,CASSPGTPSAYEQYF
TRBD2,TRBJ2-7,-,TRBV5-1,TGCGCCAGCGGCACCTCTAGCGGGCCGGGGGGGGAGCAGTACTTC,CASGTSSGPGGEQYF